This TCR beta chain emerged from a study of technical replicates of blood from several donors. TCRdb's table, derived via immunoSEQ multiplex PCR, lists solely in-frame clones and lacks some. Here the sample spans about 70,000 clones, roughly 96% being singletons. V gave up 1 base and J gave up 3 bases, with 7 bases separating them. Per germline, CDR1 LGHNA and CDR2 YNFKEQ. The CDR3 is 13 residues long. This clone came up once. The receptor's source is a human donor in good health. The chain uses TRBV4-2 and TRBJ2-7; D not resolved. The specimen was T cells isolated from PBMCs. The CDR3 spells CASSQGENYEQYF. The CDR3 DNA follows: TGTGCCAGCAGCCAAGGAGAAAACTACGAGCAGTACTTC.